This T cell receptor beta chain came from a study of cytomegalovirus exposure and HLA in healthy donors. Study summary: As an earlier analysis found, about 200 million T cells yielded over 95 million unique TCR beta sequences. Study results and limitations: Overall, around 160 TCR beta chains were annotated as cytomegalovirus-associated. The HLA-A and HLA-B alleles of most subjects were reportedly predicted accurately from TCR beta sequences.

Primers included in the PCR were 60 Vbeta and 13 Jbeta primers. Under the authors' procedure: There were 80 million to 95 million unique TCR beta chains by a later count, and about 11 million of them were shared. The assay was immunoSEQ multiplex PCR, and TCRdb's table has in-frame clones only and misses some. The D gene and trimming were derived from the DNA, and the V and J assignments and clone size from that table. The top ten clones hold 13% to 15% of a sample with approximately 100,000 clones, around 75% of them seen once. Concerning this clone itself: Its target is unknown.

This CDR3 contains 13 residues. Trimming removed 6 bases from V and 7 bases from J; junction bases left unmatched: 2. Per the germline V gene, CDR1 is LNHDA and CDR2 is SQIVND (reference sequence). The sequence derives from a male donor in good health and CMV-seropositive. The genes are TRBV19 and TRBJ1-6; 8 nucleotides line up with TRBD1. The sample consisted of PBMCs. CDR3 coding DNA: TGTGCCAGTAGGTACAGGGGGAATTCACCCCTCCACTTT. Its translation is CASRYRGNSPLHF.